The 28 T cell receptor beta chains presented below share a single source sample, sequenced in a study of PD-L1 blockade in urothelial cancer. The assay was immunoSEQ multiplex PCR, and TCRdb's table has in-frame clones only and misses some. Of about 84,000 clones listed, 82% were seen once; the top ten hold approximately 9.5%. Sample: PBMCs, taken around atezolizumab (anti-PD-L1) treatment. The receptors were sampled from a man aged 70 or older with urothelial cancer.

The V gene is TRBV4-1, the J gene TRBJ2-5; weak D call: TRBD2 (7 bases). CDR3 length: 17 residues. V was shortened by 4 bases and J by 5 bases, with 23 bases between the two germline ends. CDR1 and CDR2 (germline): MGHRA, YSYEKL. The CDR3 DNA sequence: TGCGCCAGCAGCCCCGGGCGGGGGCTCGGGGATGGGGAGACCCAGTACTTC. It codes for CASSPGRGLGDGETQYF.

The chain employs TRBV2 and TRBJ1-2; 7 nucleotides agree with TRBD1. V lost 4 bases, J lost 8 bases, and 7 bases stayed unmatched. CDR3 length: 13 residues. Germline CDR1 and CDR2: SNHLY and FYNNEI. CDR3 sequence: CASSVQGIGGYTF. The CDR3 region has the DNA TGTGCCAGCAGTGTACAGGGGATAGGCGGCTACACCTTC.

The rearrangement joins TRBV7-2 to TRBJ2-3; no clear D. The germline V gene has CDR1 SGHTA and CDR2 FQGNSA. The CDR3 is 15 amino acids. V lost 1 base and J lost 2, with 10 bases in between. The chain's CDR3 is CASSLVVLNTDTQYF. CDR3 nucleotides: TGTGCCAGCAGCTTAGTGGTACTTAACACAGATACGCAGTATTTT.

This chain uses TRBV5-1 with TRBJ2-1, with TRBD2 matching over 10 bases. Germline V gives CDR1 SGHRS, CDR2 YFSETQ. V lost 2 bases to trimming and J lost 4 bases; unmatched junction nucleotides: 6. The CDR3 is 16 amino acids. CDR3 protein: CASSLNERGGYNEQFF. CDR3 nucleotide sequence: TGCGCCAGCAGCTTAAACGAGCGGGGGGGGTACAATGAGCAGTTCTTC.

The CDR3 coding sequence is TGCGCCAGCAGCACCACCGGGTCAGATACGCAGTATTTT. Its protein is CASSTTGSDTQYF. The rearrangement links TRBV5-1 to TRBJ2-3; the D is unclear. Germline loops: CDR1 SGHRS, CDR2 YFSETQ. V was shortened by 4 bases and J by 4 bases, with 10 bases between the two germline ends. The length of the CDR3 is 13 residues.

CDR3 nucleotide sequence: TGCAGCGTAAACAGGGCTCGTGAGCAGTTCTTC. This sequence encodes CSVNRAREQFF. This chain uses TRBV29-1 with TRBJ2-1, with D possibly matching TRBD1 (6 bases). Germline CDR1 is SQVTM and CDR2 is ANQGSEA. Between the trimmed V and J ends, which lost 6 bases and 9 bases, there was a span of 12 bases. This CDR3 is 11 amino acids long.

The gene calls are TRBV20-1 and TRBJ2-7, with D tentatively TRBD1 (5 bases). Germline CDR1 and CDR2: DFQATT and SNEGSKA (reference sequence). Trimming stripped 5 bases from V and 3 bases from J, with 8 bases between. The CDR3 contains 11 residues. The CDR3 nucleotides read TGCAGTGCTGCTACAGGCTACGAGCAGTACTTC. Its protein is CSAATGYEQYF.

In its sample, this clone was seen many times. The chain is built from TRBV6-4 and TRBJ2-3; 9 bases fit TRBD2. The CDR3 sequence is 16 residues long. Trimming removed 5 bases from V and 2 bases from J; junction bases left unmatched: 8. The germline gives CDR1 MRHNA, CDR2 SNTAGT. The CDR3 DNA follows: TGTGCCAGCAGTCCCGAGGCGGGGGGGCCCACAGATACGCAGTATTTT. This encodes CASSPEAGGPTDTQYF.

The rearrangement links TRBV5-1 to TRBJ2-3; TRBD2 agrees at 14 bases. The CDR3 is 14 amino acids. Germline trimming cut 2 bases from V and 9 bases from J; bases unmatched to any gene: 2. The germline V gene encodes CDR1 SGHRS and CDR2 YFSETQ. The CDR3 region has the DNA TGCGCCAGCAGCTTTCGACTAGCGGGGGGGACGCAGTATTTT. Its protein product is CASSFRLAGGTQYF.

This chain joins TRBV5-1 and TRBJ2-2, with D perhaps matching TRBD2 (6 bases). CDR1 is SGHRS and CDR2 is YFSETQ in the germline V gene. Deletions cut 0 bases from V and 4 bases from J, with 7 bases between. This CDR3 contains 14 residues. CDR3 sequence (DNA): TGCGCCAGCAGCTTGGCCGGGGGCACCGGGGAGCTGTTTTTT. Encoded protein: CASSLAGGTGELFF.

The CDR3 region has the DNA TGTGCCAGCAGCGTATCAGGGGGTTCACCCCTCCACTTT. Translated, it gives CASSVSGGSPLHF. J is TRBJ1-6 and V is TRBV9; 7 bases agree with TRBD1. The germline CDR1 and CDR2 sequences are SGDLS and YYNGEE. The V gene end was trimmed by 1 base and the J gene end by 9 bases; junction bases not matched to a gene: 1. The CDR3 runs 13 residues.

J is TRBJ2-7 and V is TRBV5-1, with 7 nucleotides matching TRBD1. The germline V gene has CDR1 SGHRS and CDR2 YFSETQ. CDR3 size: 14 residues. Losses at the gene ends were 6 bases for V and 5 bases for J; bases not matched to a gene: 11. CDR3 DNA sequence: TGCGCCAGCAACGGAAGAGGGGGCACGAACGAGCAGTACTTC. This encodes CASNGRGGTNEQYF.

The V call is TRBV6-4, the J call TRBJ2-1; 12 positions match TRBD2. Germline-derived CDR1 and CDR2 are MRHNA and SNTAGT. The length of the CDR3 is 16 residues. Germline trimming cut 5 bases from V and 3 bases from J; bases unmatched to any gene: 5. CDR3 sequence: CASSKGLAGNYNEQFF. The DNA for the CDR3 is TGTGCCAGCAGTAAAGGACTAGCGGGGAACTACAATGAGCAGTTCTTC.

The table lists this clone with a count of one. This chain joins TRBV11-3 and TRBJ2-5; TRBD2 matches at 7 bases. Germline V CDR1 and CDR2: SGHNT, YENEEA. This CDR3 has 14 residues. J was trimmed by 5 bases and V by 5 bases; bases with no gene match: 8. The CDR3 loop reads CASSQTSVWETQYF. The CDR3 DNA is TGTGCCAGCAGCCAAACTAGCGTATGGGAGACCCAGTACTTC.

This clone came up a few times. This rearrangement joins TRBV6-6 to TRBJ1-1, with D maybe TRBD1 (6 bases). Trimming left V 0 bases short and J 1 base short, with 12 bases between. Germline V CDR1 and CDR2: MNHNY, SVGAGI (reference sequence). The CDR3 has 16 amino acids. CDR3 residues: CASSYSPWGQNTEAFF. Here the CDR3 DNA reads TGTGCCAGCAGTTACTCCCCCTGGGGACAGAACACTGAAGCTTTCTTT.

V and J are TRBV5-1 and TRBJ2-7, with TRBD2 matching over 10 bases. This CDR3 is 15 amino acids long. The J segment lost 2 bases and the V segment lost 0 bases, leaving 2 bases of the junction unmatched. Germline V gene data show CDR1 as SGHRS and CDR2 as YFSETQ. The CDR3 region has the DNA TGCGCCAGCAGCTTGGGACTAGCGGGCACCTACGAGCAGTACTTC. Translated, it gives CASSLGLAGTYEQYF.

The chain links TRBV29-1 to TRBJ2-1; D not resolved. Per the germline V gene, CDR1 is SQVTM and CDR2 is ANQGSEA. Deletions cut 0 bases from V and 6 bases from J, with 15 bases between. CDR3 length: 15 residues. This CDR3 is CSVEDFTPQINEQFF. CDR3 in DNA: TGCAGCGTTGAAGATTTCACACCCCAAATCAATGAGCAGTTCTTC.

The chain combines TRBV5-5 with TRBJ2-7; 8 bases align to TRBD2. The junction had 4 bases not matched to a gene; V was cut back by 1 base and J by 4 bases. Germline V gene lookup returns CDR1 SGHKS and CDR2 YYEKEE (reference sequence). The CDR3 is made up of 14 amino acids. The CDR3 bases are TGTGCCAGCAGCTTGCCCGGACTAGCTTACGAGCAGTACTTC. It translates to CASSLPGLAYEQYF.

The J gene is TRBJ2-7, the V gene TRBV30, with D possibly TRBD1 on 6 matching bases. Germline V gene sequence: CDR1 GTSNPN, CDR2 SVGIG (reference sequence). The germline V and J ends were trimmed by 2 bases and 4 bases, with 18 bases remaining between them. There are 15 residues in the CDR3. In DNA, the CDR3 is TGTGCCTGGAGTAGGCAGGGGTTGAAAATATACGAGCAGTACTTC. Translated, it gives CAWSRQGLKIYEQYF.

V is TRBV2 and J is TRBJ1-1, with unresolved D. The CDR3 extends over 16 amino acids. In germline, CDR1 is SNHLY, CDR2 FYNNEI. Trimming removed 3 bases at V and 0 bases at J, with 14 bases between. CDR3 sequence reads: CASSELRRSMNTEAFF. The CDR3 region has the DNA TGTGCCAGCAGTGAGCTCAGGCGATCGATGAACACTGAAGCTTTCTTT.

The V and J genes are TRBV9 and TRBJ1-2, with D uncertain. In germline, CDR1 is SGDLS, CDR2 YYNGEE. This CDR3 has 13 residues. V was shortened by 3 bases and J by 8 bases, with 14 bases between the two germline ends. The CDR3 spells CASSGDAVGGYTF. DNA of the CDR3: TGTGCCAGCAGCGGCGACGCCGTGGGCGGCTACACCTTC. Supplemented by reference TRBV9 and TRBJ1-2, the full variable domain reads DSGVTQTPKHLITATGQRVTLRCSPRSGDLSVYWYQQSLDQGLQFLIQYYNGEERAKGNILERFSAQQFPDLHSELNLSSLELGDSALYFCASSGDAVGGYTFGSGTRLTVV.

The CDR3 loop reads CASSPYNEQFF. CDR3 bases: TGCGCCAGCAGCCCGTACAATGAGCAGTTCTTC. The chain has TRBV5-1 and TRBJ2-1; D call uncertain. This CDR3 contains 11 residues. Germline CDR1 SGHRS, CDR2 YFSETQ. V was cut by 4 bases and J by 4 bases, with 3 bases left in between.

This clone was seen only a few times. This chain links TRBV2 with TRBJ2-7, with 7 bases aligning to TRBD1. The CDR3 contains 13 residues. Trimming cost V 6 bases and J 4 bases; bases outside gene matches: 6. The germline CDR1 and CDR2 sequences are SNHLY and FYNNEI. DNA for the CDR3: TGTGCCAGCAGGCAGGGACAGACATACGAGCAGTACTTC. Its protein is CASRQGQTYEQYF.

This chain uses TRBV2 with TRBJ1-5, with a tentative D call TRBD1 (5 bases). This CDR3 has 15 amino acids. V was cut by 3 bases and J by 0 bases, with 9 bases left in between. CDR1 and CDR2 (germline): SNHLY, FYNNEI. The CDR3 DNA sequence: TGTGCCAGCAGTGACTGGGGACTTAGCAATCAGCCCCAGCATTTT. Protein sequence: CASSDWGLSNQPQHF.

The J gene is TRBJ2-3, the V gene TRBV5-1; 9 bases match TRBD1. The CDR3 has 16 residues. Unmatched junction bases numbered 9, after V lost 4 bases and J lost 3 bases. Germline V gene sequence: CDR1 SGHRS, CDR2 YFSETQ. This CDR3 reads CASSPSGTGFTDTQYF. The DNA for the CDR3 is TGCGCCAGCAGCCCTTCCGGGACAGGGTTTACAGATACGCAGTATTTT. Together with reference TRBV5-1 and TRBJ2-3, the CDR3 gives the full variable domain: KAGVTQTPRYLIKTRGQQVTLSCSPISGHRSVSWYQQTPGQGLQFLFEYFSETQRNKGNFPGRFSGRQFSNSRSEMNVSTLELGDSALYLCASSPSGTGFTDTQYFGPGTRLTVL.

The chain joins TRBV27 to TRBJ1-4; no reliable D call. The germline CDR1 and CDR2 sequences are MNHEY and SMNVEV (reference sequence). The CDR3 is 16 residues long. The V and J ends lost 5 bases and 7 bases respectively, with 20 bases between them. The CDR3 coding sequence is TGTGCCAGCAGTCCTCTTAGTGGGGTAGGGAGTGAAAAACTGTTTTTT. The encoded protein is CASSPLSGVGSEKLFF.

This chain joins TRBV5-6 and TRBJ1-2; 9 bases match TRBD1. J was trimmed by 4 bases and V by 4 bases; bases with no gene match: 5. CDR1 SGHDT and CDR2 YYEEEE come from the germline V gene. The CDR3 loop spans 14 amino acids. The CDR3 DNA is TGTGCCAGCAGCATTGGACAGGGGATCTATGGCTACACCTTC. Translating it yields CASSIGQGIYGYTF.

This chain joins TRBV6-1 and TRBJ1-4, with 8 nucleotides matching TRBD1. The V segment lost 6 bases and the J segment 8 bases; nucleotides outside the gene matches: 8. The CDR3 has 14 residues. Germline V CDR1 and CDR2: MNHNS, SASEGT. This chain's CDR3 is CASRGRTGREKLFF. CDR3 bases: TGTGCCAGCAGGGGGCGGACAGGGCGAGAAAAACTGTTTTTT.